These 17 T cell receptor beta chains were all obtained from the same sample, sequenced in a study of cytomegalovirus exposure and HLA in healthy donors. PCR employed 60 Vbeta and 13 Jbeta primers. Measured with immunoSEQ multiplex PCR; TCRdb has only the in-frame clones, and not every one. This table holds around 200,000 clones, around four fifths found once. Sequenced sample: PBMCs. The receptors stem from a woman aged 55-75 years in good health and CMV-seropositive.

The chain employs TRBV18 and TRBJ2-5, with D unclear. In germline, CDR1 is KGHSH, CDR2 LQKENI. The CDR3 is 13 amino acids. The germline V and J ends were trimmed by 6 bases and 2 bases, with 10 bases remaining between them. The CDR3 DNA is TGTGCCAGCTCCCCAGACTGGCAAGAGACCCAGTACTTC. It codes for CASSPDWQETQYF.

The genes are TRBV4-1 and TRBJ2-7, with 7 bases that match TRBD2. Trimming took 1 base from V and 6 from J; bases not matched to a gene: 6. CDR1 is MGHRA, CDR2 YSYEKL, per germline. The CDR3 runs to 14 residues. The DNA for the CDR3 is TGCGCCAGCAGCCAAGGGGAGGGCCTTGGCGAGCAGTACTTC. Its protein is CASSQGEGLGEQYF.

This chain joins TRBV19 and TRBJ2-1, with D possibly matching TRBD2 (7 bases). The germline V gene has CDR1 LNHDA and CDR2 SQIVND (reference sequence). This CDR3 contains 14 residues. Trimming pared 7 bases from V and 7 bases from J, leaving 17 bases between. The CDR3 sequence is CASTLGGGGNEQFF. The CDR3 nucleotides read TGTGCCAGTACCCTCGGGGGAGGGGGGAATGAGCAGTTCTTC.

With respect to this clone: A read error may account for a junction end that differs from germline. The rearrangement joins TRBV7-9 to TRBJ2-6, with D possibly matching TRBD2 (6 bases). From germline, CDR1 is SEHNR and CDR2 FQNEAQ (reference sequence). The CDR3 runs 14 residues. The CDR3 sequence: CASSDTGGANGLTF. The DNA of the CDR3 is TGTGCCAGCAGCGATACAGGAGGGGCCAACGGCCTGACTTTC.

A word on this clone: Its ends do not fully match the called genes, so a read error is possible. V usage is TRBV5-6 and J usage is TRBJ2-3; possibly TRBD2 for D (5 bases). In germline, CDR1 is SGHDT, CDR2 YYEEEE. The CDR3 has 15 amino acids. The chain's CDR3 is CASSLSSSSTDTRYF. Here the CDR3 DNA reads TGTGCCAGCAGCTTGTCGTCATCTAGCACAGATACGCGGTATTTT. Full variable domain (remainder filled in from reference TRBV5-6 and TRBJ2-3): DAGVTQSPTHLIKTRGQQVTLRCSPKSGHDTVSWYQQALGQGPQFIFQYYEEEERQRGNFPDRFSGHQFPNYSSELNVNALLLGDSALYLCASSLSSSSTDTRYFGPGTRLTVL.

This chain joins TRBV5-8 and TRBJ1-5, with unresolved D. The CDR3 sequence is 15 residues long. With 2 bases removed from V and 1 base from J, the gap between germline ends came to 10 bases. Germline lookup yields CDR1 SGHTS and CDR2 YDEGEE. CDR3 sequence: CASSFWQASNQPQHF. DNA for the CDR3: TGTGCCAGCAGCTTTTGGCAGGCCAGCAATCAGCCCCAGCATTTT.

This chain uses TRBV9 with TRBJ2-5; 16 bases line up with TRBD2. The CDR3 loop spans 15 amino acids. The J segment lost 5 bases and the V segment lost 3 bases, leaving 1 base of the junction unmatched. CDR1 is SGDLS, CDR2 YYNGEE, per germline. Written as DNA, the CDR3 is TGTGCCAGCAGCGGGGGACTAGCGGGAGGGGAGACCCAGTACTTC. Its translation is CASSGGLAGGETQYF.

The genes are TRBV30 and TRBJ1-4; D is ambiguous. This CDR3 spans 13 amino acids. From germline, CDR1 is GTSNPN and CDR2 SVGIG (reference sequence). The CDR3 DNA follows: TGTGCTTCCGCAGGATCAACTAATGAAAAACTGTTTTTT. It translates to CASAGSTNEKLFF.

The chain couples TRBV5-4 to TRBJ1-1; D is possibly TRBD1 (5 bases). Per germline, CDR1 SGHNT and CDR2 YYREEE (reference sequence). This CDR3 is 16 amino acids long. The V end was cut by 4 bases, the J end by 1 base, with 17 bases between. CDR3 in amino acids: CASSPGGRAKNTEAFF. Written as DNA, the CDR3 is TGTGCCAGCAGCCCAGGTGGCAGGGCGAAGAACACTGAAGCTTTCTTT.

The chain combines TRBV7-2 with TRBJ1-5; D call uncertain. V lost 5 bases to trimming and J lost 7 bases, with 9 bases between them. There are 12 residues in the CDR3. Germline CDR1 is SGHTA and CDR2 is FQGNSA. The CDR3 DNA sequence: TGTGCCAGCAGCCAACGGGGACAGCCCCAGCATTTT. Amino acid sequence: CASSQRGQPQHF.

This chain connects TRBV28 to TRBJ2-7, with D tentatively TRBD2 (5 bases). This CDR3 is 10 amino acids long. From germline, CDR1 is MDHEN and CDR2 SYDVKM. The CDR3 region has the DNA TGTAGTACGGGGTATGGGGAGCAGTACTTC. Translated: CSTGYGEQYF.

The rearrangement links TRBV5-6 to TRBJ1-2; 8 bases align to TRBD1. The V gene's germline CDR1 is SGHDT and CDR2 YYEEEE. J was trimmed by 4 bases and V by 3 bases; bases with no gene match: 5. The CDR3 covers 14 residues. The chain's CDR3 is CASSWTGSGYGYTF. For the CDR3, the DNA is TGTGCCAGCAGCTGGACAGGGTCCGGCTATGGCTACACCTTC.

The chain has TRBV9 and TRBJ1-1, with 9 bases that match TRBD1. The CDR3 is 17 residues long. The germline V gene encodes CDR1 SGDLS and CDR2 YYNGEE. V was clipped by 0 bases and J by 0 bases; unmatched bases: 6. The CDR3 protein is CASSVVPGTGMNTEAFF. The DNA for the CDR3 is TGTGCCAGCAGCGTAGTGCCGGGGACAGGGATGAACACTGAAGCTTTCTTT.

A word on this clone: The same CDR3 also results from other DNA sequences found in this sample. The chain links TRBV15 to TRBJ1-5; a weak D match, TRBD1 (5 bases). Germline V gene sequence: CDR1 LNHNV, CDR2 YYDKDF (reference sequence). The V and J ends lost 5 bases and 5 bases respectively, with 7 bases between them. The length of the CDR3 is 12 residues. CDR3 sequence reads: CATSRGDQPQHF. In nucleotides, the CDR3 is TGTGCCACCAGCCGGGGGGATCAGCCCCAGCATTTT. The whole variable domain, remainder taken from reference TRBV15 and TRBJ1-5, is DAMVIQNPRYQVTQFGKPVTLSCSQTLNHNVMYWYQQKSSQAPKLLFHYYDKDFNNEADTPDNFQSRRPNTSFCFLDIRSPGLGDTAMYLCATSRGDQPQHFGDGTRLSIL.

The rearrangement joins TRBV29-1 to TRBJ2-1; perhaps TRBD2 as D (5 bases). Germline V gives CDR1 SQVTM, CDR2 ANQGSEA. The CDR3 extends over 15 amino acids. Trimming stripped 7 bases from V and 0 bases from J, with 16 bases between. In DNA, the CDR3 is TGCAGCGGGGGTGAGAGGAGGTTCTCCTACAATGAGCAGTTCTTC. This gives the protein CSGGERRFSYNEQFF.

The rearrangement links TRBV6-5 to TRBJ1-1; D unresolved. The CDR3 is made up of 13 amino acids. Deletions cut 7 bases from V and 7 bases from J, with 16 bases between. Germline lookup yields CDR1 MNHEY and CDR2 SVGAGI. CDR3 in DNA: TGTGCCAGCACCAACTCGGGGTGGGGTGAAGCTTTCTTT. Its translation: CASTNSGWGEAFF.

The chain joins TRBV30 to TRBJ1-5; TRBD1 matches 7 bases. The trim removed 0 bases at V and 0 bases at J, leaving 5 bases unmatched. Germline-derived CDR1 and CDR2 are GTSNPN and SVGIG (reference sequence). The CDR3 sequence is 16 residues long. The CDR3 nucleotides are TGTGCCTGGAGTGTTGGGACAGCATATAGCAATCAGCCCCAGCATTTT. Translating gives CAWSVGTAYSNQPQHF.